This TCR beta chain comes out of a study of shared clonotypes between healthy human individuals. Study-level information: CD4 naive cells filled three plates per donor, CD4 memory three, CD8 naive two and CD8 memory one. Study results and limitations: A generally larger estimated richness was seen in naive subsets than in memory subsets.

Recent acute infections and vaccinations were absent in the healthy HIV-negative adult donors. An even split of each subset's genomic DNA across several immunoSEQ plates was performed. Repertoires were generated with immunoSEQ multiplex PCR, while TCRdb's copy carries only in-frame clones and drops some. The data show about 2.3 million clones, approximately 95% seen once. This clone was recorded once. What it binds is not known. With 5 bases removed from V and 3 bases from J, the gap between germline ends came to 13 bases. This CDR3 spans 14 amino acids. Germline CDR1 MNHEY, CDR2 SVGAGI. This rearrangement joins TRBV6-5 to TRBJ1-1; D gene uncertain. The sequencing sample was made of naive CD4+ T cells from PBMCs. Subset defined: CD45RA+ positively selected. This clonotype was sampled from a man younger than 30 in good health. Some clones in this sample may be carry-over from other donors' samples. Written as DNA, the CDR3 is TGTGCCAGCAGTAGATCTCCGGCGGACACTGAAGCTTTCTTT. It is translated as CASSRSPADTEAFF.